The 2 T cell receptor beta chains reported below all come from one sample, sequenced in a study of shared T cell receptors in the human thymus. TCRdb keeps only in-frame clones here, not all; method: immunoSEQ multiplex PCR. Counted here are some 720,000 clones, roughly 90% occurring once; the ten biggest clones make up around 0.01%. This sample also belongs to another study, concerning human thymus T cells.

Input material: thymocytes. The source of these receptors is a boy under three years old with a congenital heart defect.

In this sample, this clone turned up once. V is TRBV2 and J is TRBJ2-1; D is possibly TRBD2 (6 bases). The germline V gene encodes CDR1 SNHLY and CDR2 FYNNEI. The CDR3 has 12 amino acids. The V gene lost 8 bases and the J gene lost 8 bases, with 13 bases spanning the gap. CDR3 coding DNA: TGTGCCAGCGGGGACGGGAGAGATGAGCAGTTCTTC. The encoded protein is CASGDGRDEQFF. Variable domain in full (rest from reference TRBV2 and TRBJ2-1): EPEVTQTPSHQVTQMGQEVILRCVPISNHLYFYWYRQILGQKVEFLVSFYNNEISEKSEIFDDQFSVERPDGSNFTLKIRSTKLEDSAMYFCASGDGRDEQFFGPGTRLTVL.

This clone occurred once. CDR3 nucleotide sequence: TGTGCCTGGTCGGAGGTGACGTCCTACGAGCAGTACTTC. This gives the protein CAWSEVTSYEQYF. The J gene is TRBJ2-7, the V gene TRBV30; D is possibly TRBD2 (5 bases). The germline gives CDR1 GTSNPN, CDR2 SVGIG (reference sequence). V dropped 5 bases and J dropped 1 base, with 12 bases sitting between them. The CDR3 has 13 amino acids.